Listed here are 6 T cell receptor beta chains from one sample, sequenced in a study of blood T cell repertoires in COVID-19. Clones were read by immunoSEQ multiplex PCR, and TCRdb kept only the in-frame ones, dropping some. The sample records some 300,000 clones, around four fifths being singletons. The sample was peripheral blood. These TCRs come from a woman aged 50 to 60 with active or convalescent COVID-19.

For this clone: Other nucleotide sequences from this sample produce the same CDR3. This chain links TRBV7-2 with TRBJ1-3; D uncertain. The CDR3 has 14 residues. Germline V gives CDR1 SGHTA, CDR2 FQGNSA. The V gene lost 2 bases and the J gene lost 1 base, with 6 bases spanning the gap. This CDR3 reads CASSLYSSGNTIYF. CDR3 bases: TGTGCCAGCAGCTTATACTCATCTGGAAACACCATATATTTT.

Concerning this clone itself: Since a much larger clone is just one base distant, this may be a read error. Within the sample, other DNA sequences also encode this same CDR3. The J gene is TRBJ1-1, the V gene TRBV7-2; tentative D call: TRBD1 (6 bases). The CDR3 runs to 14 residues. V lost 1 base, J lost 1 base, and 7 bases lay in between. Germline CDR1 reads SGHTA; CDR2 reads FQGNSA. The CDR3 here is CASSLGGGNTEAFF. DNA of the CDR3: TGTGCCAGCAGCTTAGGAGGGGGGAACACTGAAGCTTTCTTT.

This sequence joins TRBV5-1 and TRBJ2-5, with D maybe TRBD2 (6 bases). With 0 bases removed from V and 1 base from J, the gap between germline ends came to 7 bases. The germline V gene encodes CDR1 SGHRS and CDR2 YFSETQ. The CDR3 loop spans 14 amino acids. This CDR3 is CASSLGDSQETQYF. In DNA form, the CDR3 reads TGCGCCAGCAGCTTGGGGGACTCCCAAGAGACCCAGTACTTC.

This clone was seen at least ten times. This chain links TRBV6-5 with TRBJ1-1; weak D call: TRBD1 (5 bases). Germline V CDR1 and CDR2: MNHEY, SVGAGI. The V end lost 6 bases, the J end lost 4 bases, and 12 bases lay between the germline ends. CDR3 length: 13 amino acids. Here the CDR3 reads CASRARGGTEAFF. The DNA of the CDR3 is TGTGCCAGCAGGGCAAGGGGTGGCACTGAAGCTTTCTTT.

The CDR3 protein is CASSFRDNYSYEQYF. The CDR3 coding sequence is TGTGCCAGCAGTTTCCGGGACAATTACTCCTACGAGCAGTACTTC. V usage is TRBV28 and J usage is TRBJ2-7; TRBD1 might be the D (6 bases). Germline V gene data show CDR1 as MDHEN and CDR2 as SYDVKM. The V and J ends lost 3 bases and 0 bases respectively, with 12 bases between them. This CDR3 is 15 amino acids long.

The J gene is TRBJ2-7, the V gene TRBV5-1; maybe TRBD2 (5 bases). The CDR3 runs to 13 residues. With 2 bases removed from V and 3 bases from J, the gap between germline ends came to 9 bases. Germline CDR1 and CDR2: SGHRS and YFSETQ. The CDR3: CASSFGMGYEQYF. The CDR3, as DNA: TGCGCCAGCAGCTTCGGGATGGGCTACGAGCAGTACTTC.